This T cell receptor beta chain is drawn from a study of blood T cells in healthy people across ages. Overall study results and limits: The study regarded diversity estimates from one million T cells as underestimates. TCR beta diversity tracked closely with naive T cell percentage. Diversity was higher, and naive CD4+ cells more numerous, in long-lived donors than in aged donors.

For the second PCR, which ran for about 6 to 11 cycles, a sample-barcoded 5' primer and a J-beta primer mix were used. TCRdb analysed the 5' RACE reads with MiXCR anew, one entry per CDR3 protein. The sample holds over 1,500,000 distinct CDR3 sequences, around 48% seen once. Worth noting for this clonotype: What it binds is not known.

The CDR3 has 15 residues. With 4 bases removed from V and 2 bases from J, the gap between germline ends came to 12 bases. Germline V gene sequence: CDR1 SGDLS, CDR2 YYNGEE. Sequencing used blood. The sequence came from a woman aged 35 to 49 in good health. The chain links TRBV9 to TRBJ1-4; tentative D call: TRBD1 (5 bases). CDR3 DNA sequence: TGTGCCAGCAGCCCTCGACAGAATACTAATGAAAAACTGTTTTTT. This encodes CASSPRQNTNEKLFF.